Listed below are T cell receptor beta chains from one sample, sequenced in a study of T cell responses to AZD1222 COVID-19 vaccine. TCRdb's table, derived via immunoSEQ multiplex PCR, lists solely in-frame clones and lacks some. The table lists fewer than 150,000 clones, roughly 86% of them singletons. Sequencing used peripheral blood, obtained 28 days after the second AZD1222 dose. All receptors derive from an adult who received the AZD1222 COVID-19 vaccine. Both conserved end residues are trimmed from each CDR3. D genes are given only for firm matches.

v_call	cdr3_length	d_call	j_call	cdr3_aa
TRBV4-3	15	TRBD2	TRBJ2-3	ASSPRPLAGDADTQY
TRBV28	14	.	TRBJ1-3	ASSLFSALSGNTIY
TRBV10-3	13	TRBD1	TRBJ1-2	AISESGTGNYGYT
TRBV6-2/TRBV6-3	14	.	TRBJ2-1	ASSSFSGPVGNEQF
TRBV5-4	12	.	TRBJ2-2	ASSWQPNTGELF
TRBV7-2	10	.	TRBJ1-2	ASSLGSYGYT
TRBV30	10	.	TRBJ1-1	AWKPSRLKAF
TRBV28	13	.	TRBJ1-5	ASTSGTFSNQPQH
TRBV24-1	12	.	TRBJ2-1	ATSDERDNHEQF
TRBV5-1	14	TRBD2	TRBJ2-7	ASSLISGGASYEQY
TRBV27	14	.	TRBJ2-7	ASSLAPLTGSYEQY
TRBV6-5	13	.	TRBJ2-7	ASSYSSGAVGQQY
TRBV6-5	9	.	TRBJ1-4	ASRTRGKLF
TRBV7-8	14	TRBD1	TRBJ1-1	ASSSIQGGLVTEAF
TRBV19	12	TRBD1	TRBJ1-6	ASSMGQGSSPLH
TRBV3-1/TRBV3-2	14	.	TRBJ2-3	ASSQVERLETDTQY
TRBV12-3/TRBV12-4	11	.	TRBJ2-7	ASRPTGSYEQY
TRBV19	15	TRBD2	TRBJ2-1	ASSIEPGGASYNEQF
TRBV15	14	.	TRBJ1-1	ATSRGHTGSGTEAF
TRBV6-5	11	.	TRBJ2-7	ASSSRGTYEQY
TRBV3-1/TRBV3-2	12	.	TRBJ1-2	ASSRGGANYGYT
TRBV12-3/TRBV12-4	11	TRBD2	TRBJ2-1	ASRRTSGNEQF
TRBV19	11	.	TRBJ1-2	ASTGGPGYGYT
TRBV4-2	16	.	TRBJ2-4	ASSQEDFSGIAKNIQY
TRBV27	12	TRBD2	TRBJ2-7	ASSFSGGSYEQY
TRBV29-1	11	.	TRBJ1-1	SVVAGVRTEAF
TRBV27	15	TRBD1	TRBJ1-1	ASSLPPTGGAGTEAF
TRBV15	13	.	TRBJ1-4	ATSRNRDPGEKLF
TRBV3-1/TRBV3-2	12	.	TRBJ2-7	ASSQGVAAYEQY
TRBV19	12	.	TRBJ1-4	ASSILREPEKLF
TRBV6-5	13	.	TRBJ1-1	ASSYSIRMNTEAF
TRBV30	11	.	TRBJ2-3	AWQGISTDTQY
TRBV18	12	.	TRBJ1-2	ASSPTDADYGYT
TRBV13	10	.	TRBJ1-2	ASSLAGDSYT
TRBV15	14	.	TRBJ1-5	ATSRDPGNTGSPQH
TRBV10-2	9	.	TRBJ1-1	ASSSRTEAF